The rows below give T cell receptor beta chains drawn from one sample of a study of long-term antiretroviral therapy in people with HIV. The table came from immunoSEQ multiplex PCR; TCRdb's copy has only in-frame clones and leaves some out. Of over 25,000 clones in the sample, about 86% were seen once. The sequences come from unsorted PBMCs, collected 0.8 years after starting antiretroviral therapy. All receptors derive from a woman aged 30 to 39 with HIV. Each CDR3 is given with its conserved first and last residue. A D gene is named only where the DNA matches it firmly. Clone size is not always given. Where it is, it says once, few, many or a class for expanded clones.

CDR3 | DNA | size | J | length | D | V
CASSLAGPMNTEAFF | TGCGCCAGCAGCTTGGCCGGCCCCATGAACACTGAAGCTTTCTTT | NA | TRBJ1-1 | 15 | NA | TRBV5-1
CATSRGHPYGYTF | TGTGCCACCAGCAGAGGACACCCCTATGGCTACACCTTC | NA | TRBJ1-2 | 13 | NA | TRBV15
CAITGVGGNEQFF | TGTGCCATCACCGGGGTCGGGGGAAATGAGCAGTTCTTC | NA | TRBJ2-1 | 13 | NA | TRBV10-3
CASSLGLGNTGELFF | TGTGCCAGCAGCCTCGGTTTAGGGAACACCGGGGAGCTGTTTTTT | few | TRBJ2-2 | 15 | NA | TRBV7-2
CASSLGQGTAEAFF | TGCGCCAGCAGCTTAGGACAGGGGACGGCTGAAGCTTTCTTT | once | TRBJ1-1 | 14 | TRBD1 | TRBV5-1
CASSSVTGELFF | TGTGCCAGCAGTTCCGTCACCGGGGAGCTGTTTTTT | once | TRBJ2-2 | 12 | NA | TRBV27
CASSRGQTTDTQYF | TGTGCCAGCAGCCGTGGACAGACTACAGATACGCAGTATTTT | NA | TRBJ2-3 | 14 | NA | TRBV7-2
CAWGQEADTQYF | TGTGCCTGGGGACAGGAAGCAGATACGCAGTATTTT | NA | TRBJ2-3 | 12 | TRBD1 | TRBV30
CASSGSYNSPLHF | TGTGCCAGCAGTGGGTCCTATAATTCACCCCTCCACTTT | NA | TRBJ1-6 | 13 | NA | TRBV2
CASSSVSSEKLFF | TGTGCCAGCAGTTCAGTGAGTAGTGAAAAACTGTTTTTT | once | TRBJ1-4 | 13 | NA | TRBV6-1
CASRWDYNEQFF | TGTGCCAGCAGGTGGGACTACAATGAGCAGTTCTTC | NA | TRBJ2-1 | 12 | NA | TRBV2
CAISARLASDYNEQFF | TGTGCCATCAGCGCCAGACTAGCTTCCGACTACAATGAGCAGTTCTTC | NA | TRBJ2-1 | 16 | TRBD2 | TRBV10-3
CASSWARGAYNEQFF | TGTGCCAGTAGTTGGGCCAGGGGTGCATACAATGAGCAGTTCTTC | NA | TRBJ2-1 | 15 | NA | TRBV19
CASSLDRGGYTF | TGTGCCAGCAGCCTCGACAGGGGGGGCTACACCTTC | NA | TRBJ1-2 | 12 | TRBD1 | TRBV7-9
CASSERQGAVGNTIYF | TGTGCCAGCAGCGAAAGGCAGGGGGCCGTTGGAAACACCATATATTTT | once | TRBJ1-3 | 16 | TRBD1 | TRBV13
CASSPPGGEKAFF | TGTGCCAGCAGCCCCCCAGGCGGAGAAAAAGCTTTCTTT | NA | TRBJ1-1 | 13 | NA | TRBV14
CASTDGRSNEKLFF | TGTGCCAGCACCGACGGCAGGTCTAATGAAAAACTGTTTTTT | large | TRBJ1-4 | 14 | NA | TRBV6-6
CASSDSQNTEAFF | TGTGCCAGCAGTGACTCACAGAACACTGAAGCTTTCTTT | NA | TRBJ1-1 | 13 | NA | TRBV6-4
CASSESRRLASDTQYF | TGTGCCAGCAGTGAGTCGAGGCGACTAGCGTCAGATACGCAGTATTTT | NA | TRBJ2-3 | 16 | TRBD2 | TRBV2
CASSQAWTGYSENTIYF | TGCGCCAGCAGCCAAGCCTGGACAGGCTATAGTGAAAACACCATATATTTT | NA | TRBJ1-3 | 17 | TRBD1 | TRBV4-1
CASSLRDVGELFF | TGTGCCAGCAGCCTCCGAGATGTCGGGGAGCTGTTTTTT | NA | TRBJ2-2 | 13 | NA | TRBV9
CASSSGGQGRANEKLFF | TGTGCCAGCAGCTCCGGGGGACAGGGGCGGGCTAATGAAAAACTGTTTTTT | NA | TRBJ1-4 | 17 | TRBD1 | TRBV7-6
CASSLNSISGLEAFF | TGCGCCAGCAGCTTGAACAGTATCTCGGGACTCGAAGCTTTCTTT | few | TRBJ1-1 | 15 | NA | TRBV5-1